Presented here are 2 T cell receptor beta chains from one specimen sequenced in a study of Graves' ophthalmopathy and Graves' hyperthyroidism listed by TCRdb under 2018. This sample was sequenced with an Illumina HiSeq 2000. TCR beta CDR3 regions were amplified from RNA transcripts for repertoire sequencing. HTBI primers and the Qiagen OneStep RT-PCR kit were used in a first-round RT-PCR, which was followed by a second-round multiplex PCR, size selection and purification. TCRdb passed the public sequencing reads through fastp at Q25 and MiXCR, retaining productive beta sequences. Merged by CDR3 protein, the rows form single entries marked with the most common genes and DNA. Present in this sample are 450,000 or so distinct CDR3 sequences, roughly 14% of which were seen just once. Together, the top ten hold roughly 10% of the sample. The sequenced material came from blood. The receptors were gathered from a woman aged 30 to 39 with Graves' ophthalmopathy. Donor details come from another sample of the same person, matched by shared clones.

This clonotype has ten or more counts. The chain links TRBV27 to TRBJ2-7; the D is unclear. Germline-derived CDR1 and CDR2 are MNHEY and SMNVEV (reference sequence). The CDR3 is 16 residues long. The germline V and J ends were trimmed by 4 bases and 0 bases, with 16 bases remaining between them. The CDR3 loop reads CASSSPDGRSSYEQYF. DNA for the CDR3: TGTGCCAGCAGTTCCCCGGACGGCCGAAGCTCCTACGAGCAGTACTTC.

At least ten counts were recorded for this clonotype. CDR3 nucleotide sequence: TGTGCCAGCAGTACAACAGGGACTGGAAACACCATATATTTT. Translated: CASSTTGTGNTIYF. This chain connects TRBV2 to TRBJ1-3, with D possibly TRBD1 on 6 matching bases. This CDR3 is 14 amino acids long. Germline loops: CDR1 SNHLY, CDR2 FYNNEI. Trimming removed 5 bases from V and 2 bases from J, with 10 bases in between.